The sequence of this T cell receptor (beta chain) was determined in a study of CD4 T cells in relation to SARS-CoV-2 and coronaviruses. As for this clone: What it recognizes is unknown.

Before the COVID-19 pandemic, during about 2011-2019, CD4+ T cells were taken from unexposed donors. Isolation of CD4+ T cells took place after about eleven days in culture. Some clones are missing from TCRdb's copy, which holds only in-frame ones; the method was immunoSEQ multiplex PCR. The table includes around 25,000 clones, over 70% detected once. Trimming removed 4 bases at V and 0 bases at J, with 13 bases between. Looked up from germline, CDR1 is MNHNS and CDR2 is SASEGT. The length of the CDR3 is 16 residues. The sequence derives from a human donor in good health. Sequencing used CD4+ T cells from PBMCs, cultured in vitro. This chain connects TRBV6-1 to TRBJ1-5; D is undetermined. The CDR3 DNA reads as TGTGCCAGCAGTGCGGATCACGTAGATAGCAATCAGCCCCAGCATTTT. Protein: CASSADHVDSNQPQHF.